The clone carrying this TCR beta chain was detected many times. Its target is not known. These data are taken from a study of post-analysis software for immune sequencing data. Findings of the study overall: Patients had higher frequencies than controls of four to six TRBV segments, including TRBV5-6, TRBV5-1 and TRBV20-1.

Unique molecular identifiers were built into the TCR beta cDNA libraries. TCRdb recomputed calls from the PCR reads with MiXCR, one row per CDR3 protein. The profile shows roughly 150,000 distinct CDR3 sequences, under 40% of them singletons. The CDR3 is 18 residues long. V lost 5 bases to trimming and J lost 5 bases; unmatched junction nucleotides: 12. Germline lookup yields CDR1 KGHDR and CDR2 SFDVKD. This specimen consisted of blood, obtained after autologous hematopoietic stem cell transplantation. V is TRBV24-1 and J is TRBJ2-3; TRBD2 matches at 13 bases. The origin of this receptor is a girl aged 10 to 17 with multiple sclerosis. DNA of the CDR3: TGTGCCACCAGTGTCGGACCCGGGACTAGCGGGAATGTAGATACGCAGTATTTT. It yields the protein CATSVGPGTSGNVDTQYF.